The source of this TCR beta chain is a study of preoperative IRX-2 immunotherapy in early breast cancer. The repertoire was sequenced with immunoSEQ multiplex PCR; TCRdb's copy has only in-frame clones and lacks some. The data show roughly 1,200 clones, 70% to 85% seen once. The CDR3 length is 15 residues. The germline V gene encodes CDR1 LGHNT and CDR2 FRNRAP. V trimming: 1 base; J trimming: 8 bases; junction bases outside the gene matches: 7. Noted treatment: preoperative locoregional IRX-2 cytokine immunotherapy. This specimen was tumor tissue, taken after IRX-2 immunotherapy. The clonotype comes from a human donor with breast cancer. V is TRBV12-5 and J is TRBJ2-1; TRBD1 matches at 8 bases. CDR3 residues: CASGLGQGARDEQFF. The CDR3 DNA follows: TGTGCTAGTGGTTTGGGGCAGGGGGCTCGGGATGAGCAGTTCTTC.